The rows below give T cell receptor beta chains drawn from one sample of a study of blood T cells in healthy people across ages. TCRdb reanalysed the 5' RACE reads using MiXCR and keeps one entry per CDR3 protein. This table has about 840,000 distinct CDR3 sequences, 25% to 35% appearing once. This sample also belongs to another study, concerning T cells of mothers and their children.

Sequenced sample: blood. Receptors originate from a woman aged 40 to 50 in good health. The CDR3 runs from the conserved cysteine through the conserved F or W. D genes are given only for firm matches. Clone size is shown for a subset of rows, as once, few, many or a class of expanded clone.

DNA: TGTGCCAGCAGCTGGGGGGTACCGGAGTACGAGCAGTACTTC
CDR3: CASSWGVPEYEQYF
V: TRBV5-5
size: .
D: .
J: TRBJ2-7

DNA: TGCGCCGGCAGCTTGGGGGTTGGCGACTTTCAGGGGGACATTCAGTACTTC
CDR3: CAGSLGVGDFQGDIQYF
V: TRBV5-1
size: .
D: TRBD1
J: TRBJ2-4

DNA: TGTGCCAGCAGCGAGCATAACAGGGGGGAGACCCAGTACTTC
CDR3: CASSEHNRGETQYF
V: TRBV7-9
size: .
D: TRBD1
J: TRBJ2-5

DNA: TGCAGTGCTAGAGAGAGTAGACAGGCCAGCAATCAGCCCCAGCATTTT
CDR3: CSARESRQASNQPQHF
V: TRBV20-1
size: many
D: .
J: TRBJ1-5

DNA: TGTGCCAGCAGTTTAGCGCGGGCAGACTACGAGCAGTACTTC
CDR3: CASSLARADYEQYF
V: TRBV12-3/TRBV12-4
size: many
D: .
J: TRBJ2-7

DNA: TGCGCCAGCAGCTTGGGAGGACTAGCGGGGAGTTCAGATACGCAGTATTTT
CDR3: CASSLGGLAGSSDTQYF
V: TRBV5-1
size: .
D: TRBD2
J: TRBJ2-3

DNA: TGCAGTGCTAGAAACGAAGGGACAGGCCCTGAAGCTTTCTTT
CDR3: CSARNEGTGPEAFF
V: TRBV20-1
size: .
D: TRBD1
J: TRBJ1-1

DNA: TGTGCCAGCAGCCGGGGGGTCAGCACAGATGCGCAGTATTTT
CDR3: CASSRGVSTDAQYF
V: TRBV4-2
size: .
D: .
J: TRBJ2-3

DNA: TGTGCCAGCAGCTTATCTGGAGGGACACCTATGGGGCAGCCCCAGCATTTT
CDR3: CASSLSGGTPMGQPQHF
V: TRBV7-9
size: .
D: .
J: TRBJ1-5

DNA: TGTGCCAGCAGCCCCTGGACAGGGCAGATGGGCACTGAAGCTTTCTTT
CDR3: CASSPWTGQMGTEAFF
V: TRBV3-1
size: .
D: TRBD1
J: TRBJ1-1

DNA: TGTGCCAGCCTCCCGTCGGGGGGAGGGATTCAGTACTTC
CDR3: CASLPSGGGIQYF
V: TRBV27
size: .
D: TRBD2
J: TRBJ2-4

DNA: TGTGCCATCAGTGGTCCCCAGGTAACTGAAGCTTTCTTT
CDR3: CAISGPQVTEAFF
V: TRBV10-3
size: .
D: .
J: TRBJ1-1

DNA: TGCGCCAGCAGCCAAGATCGCGTTGGGGTTGGCGAGCAGTACTTC
CDR3: CASSQDRVGVGEQYF
V: TRBV4-1
size: many
D: .
J: TRBJ2-7

DNA: TGTGCCGGCACGGGACCCAAAAACATTCAGTACTTC
CDR3: CAGTGPKNIQYF
V: TRBV12-3/TRBV12-4
size: .
D: .
J: TRBJ2-4

DNA: TGTGCCAGCAGCCTTCGGGACAGGGGGTCTGGGGCCAACGTCCTGACTTTC
CDR3: CASSLRDRGSGANVLTF
V: TRBV7-3
size: .
D: TRBD1
J: TRBJ2-6

DNA: TGTGCCAGCAGTTACTCGAAGGCCGGGGCAATTTATGGCTACACCTTC
CDR3: CASSYSKAGAIYGYTF
V: TRBV6-2/TRBV6-3
size: .
D: .
J: TRBJ1-2

DNA: TGCGCCAGCAGAGGGGGGGGCGCTCCTAATGAAAAACTGTTTTTT
CDR3: CASRGGGAPNEKLFF
V: TRBV5-1
size: .
D: .
J: TRBJ1-4

DNA: TGTGCCAGCAAACTTAGGACTAGCGGGTTTTCTGCCCAAGAGACCCAGTACTTC
CDR3: CASKLRTSGFSAQETQYF
V: TRBV6-1
size: .
D: TRBD2
J: TRBJ2-5

DNA: TGTGCCAGCAGCTTATCGGAAGTCTTGGAGCAGTACTTC
CDR3: CASSLSEVLEQYF
V: TRBV7-2
size: .
D: .
J: TRBJ2-4

DNA: TGTGCCAGCAGCTTAGAGGGGACAGGGTTGGCAGATACGCAGTATTTT
CDR3: CASSLEGTGLADTQYF
V: TRBV11-2
size: few
D: TRBD1
J: TRBJ2-3

DNA: TGCGCCAGCAGCCAAGAAGATAGCTGGAACACTGAAGCTTTCTTT
CDR3: CASSQEDSWNTEAFF
V: TRBV4-1
size: few
D: .
J: TRBJ1-1

DNA: TGTGCCAGCAGCGACCCTCTAGCGGGGACGTCTTACGAGCAGTACTTC
CDR3: CASSDPLAGTSYEQYF
V: TRBV3-1
size: .
D: TRBD2
J: TRBJ2-7

DNA: TGTGCCAGCTCACCTAGGGTCGGCCGGTACAATGAGCAGTTCTTC
CDR3: CASSPRVGRYNEQFF
V: TRBV18
size: .
D: .
J: TRBJ2-1

DNA: TGTGCCAGCAGTTACTCGGACGCTAGCTCTGGAAACACCATATATTTT
CDR3: CASSYSDASSGNTIYF
V: TRBV6-6
size: .
D: .
J: TRBJ1-3

DNA: TGCAGTGCTAGAGTAGGGGTTTCCTATGGCTACACCTTC
CDR3: CSARVGVSYGYTF
V: TRBV20-1
size: .
D: .
J: TRBJ1-2

DNA: TGTGCCAGCAGTCGCCGCCGGACACCCTACGAGCAGTACTTC
CDR3: CASSRRRTPYEQYF
V: TRBV6-7
size: .
D: .
J: TRBJ2-7

DNA: TGTGCCATCAGTGCCCGGGACGGAGCTCTTTACGAGCAGTACTTC
CDR3: CAISARDGALYEQYF
V: TRBV10-3
size: few
D: .
J: TRBJ2-7

DNA: TGCGCCAGCAGCCAAGAGGCAGGGGGCCTGGTGAGCACTGAAGCTTTCTTT
CDR3: CASSQEAGGLVSTEAFF
V: TRBV4-3
size: .
D: TRBD1
J: TRBJ1-1

DNA: TGTGCCAGCAGCCCAAGGGACAGTGGAGTACTAAGGGAGACCCAGTACTTC
CDR3: CASSPRDSGVLRETQYF
V: TRBV7-9
size: many
D: TRBD1
J: TRBJ2-5

DNA: TGTGCCAGCAGTCCACGAGGGCCTCAGGAATCCCAAGAGACCCAGTACTTC
CDR3: CASSPRGPQESQETQYF
V: TRBV27
size: few
D: .
J: TRBJ2-5

DNA: TGTGCCAGCAGCCCAGGTCTCGAGAACGCTGAAGCTTTCTTT
CDR3: CASSPGLENAEAFF
V: TRBV3-1
size: few
D: .
J: TRBJ1-1

DNA: TGTGCCATCAGTGAGGAGGAACACTGGGGGCAGTACTTC
CDR3: CAISEEEHWGQYF
V: TRBV10-3
size: many
D: .
J: TRBJ2-7

DNA: TGTGCCAGCAGCTTAGCCCGACTAGCGGGGGGGCGGGGCCAAGAGACCCAGTACTTC
CDR3: CASSLARLAGGRGQETQYF
V: TRBV7-2
size: .
D: TRBD2
J: TRBJ2-5

DNA: TGTGCCAGCAGTTTTGGACAGAGCTCCTATAATTCACCCCTCCACTTT
CDR3: CASSFGQSSYNSPLHF
V: TRBV12-3/TRBV12-4
size: many
D: .
J: TRBJ1-6

DNA: TGTGCCAGCAGCTCTCCGGTGTTGGGCGGGGGATCCTACGAGCAGTACTTC
CDR3: CASSSPVLGGGSYEQYF
V: TRBV5-5
size: many
D: TRBD2
J: TRBJ2-7

DNA: TGTGCCACCAGTGACTGGGACAGCTCCTACAATGAGCAGTTCTTC
CDR3: CATSDWDSSYNEQFF
V: TRBV24-1
size: few
D: TRBD1
J: TRBJ2-1

DNA: TGCGCCAGCAAGATACGGGCCCTCTCTGGGGCCAACGTCCTGACTTTC
CDR3: CASKIRALSGANVLTF
V: TRBV5-1
size: once
D: .
J: TRBJ2-6

DNA: TGCAGTGCTGGACTACAGGGAGTAAATTCACCCCTCCACTTT
CDR3: CSAGLQGVNSPLHF
V: TRBV20-1
size: many
D: .
J: TRBJ1-6

DNA: TGTGCCAGCAGCGGGACGGACGTTGGTTCACCCCTCCACTTT
CDR3: CASSGTDVGSPLHF
V: TRBV9
size: .
D: .
J: TRBJ1-6

DNA: TGCGCCAGCAGCCACCGGGACACGAACACCGGGGAGCTGTTTTTT
CDR3: CASSHRDTNTGELFF
V: TRBV4-1
size: .
D: .
J: TRBJ2-2

DNA: TGCAGTGCTCCGGGACTAGCGGGAGGGATTTACAATGAGCAGTTCTTC
CDR3: CSAPGLAGGIYNEQFF
V: TRBV20-1
size: .
D: TRBD2
J: TRBJ2-1

DNA: TGCGCCAGCAGCAGGCAGGGGCGCGAAAAACTGTTTTTT
CDR3: CASSRQGREKLFF
V: TRBV4-1
size: few
D: .
J: TRBJ1-4

DNA: TGTGCCAGCCGGGACAGGGATCTCATGAACACTGAAGCTTTCTTT
CDR3: CASRDRDLMNTEAFF
V: TRBV18
size: .
D: TRBD1
J: TRBJ1-1

DNA: TGTGCCAGCAGCCGGACAGGCTACTTGTACCAAGAGACCCAGTACTTC
CDR3: CASSRTGYLYQETQYF
V: TRBV7-8
size: .
D: TRBD1
J: TRBJ2-5

DNA: TGCAGCGTTGCCGGGGTGGACAGCTCCTACGAGCAGTACTTC
CDR3: CSVAGVDSSYEQYF
V: TRBV29-1
size: many
D: .
J: TRBJ2-7

DNA: TGTGCCAGCTCAGAACTCCGACAGGGGATGTCTAACCATGGCTACACCTTC
CDR3: CASSELRQGMSNHGYTF
V: TRBV18
size: .
D: TRBD1
J: TRBJ1-2

DNA: TGTGCCAGCAGCTCGACTAGCGGGGGGCGATCAGATACGCAGTATTTT
CDR3: CASSSTSGGRSDTQYF
V: TRBV7-2
size: many
D: TRBD2
J: TRBJ2-3

DNA: TGTGCCAGCAGACCGAGACAGACCTACGAGCAGTACTTC
CDR3: CASRPRQTYEQYF
V: TRBV6-6
size: many
D: .
J: TRBJ2-7